This entry features one T cell receptor beta chain sequence. This specimen belongs to a study of blood T cell repertoires in COVID-19. Looking at the study overall: Specimens from acute and convalescent COVID-19 originated in the United States, Italy and Spain.

Germline-derived CDR1 and CDR2 are MNHNY and SVGAGI (reference sequence). Trimming shortened V by 0 bases and J by 7 bases, and 13 bases separated the two germline ends. The CDR3 consists of 14 residues. As processed by the authors: Amplification from reference gene primers served as the basis for estimated nucleated cell counts. Sequencing was performed with immunoSEQ multiplex PCR; in TCRdb, only in-frame clones are kept and a portion is missing. For V, J and clone size, that table is used; D and trimming come from the DNA. The profile shows 80,000 or so clones, around four fifths of them singletons.

This sequence joins TRBV6-6 and TRBJ2-7, with a weak D call TRBD2 (5 bases). This sequence was found in a human donor in a cohort sampled during active COVID-19. Sequencing was carried out using peripheral blood. CDR3 region: CASSYSEPGREQYF. Here the CDR3 DNA reads TGTGCCAGCAGTTACTCGGAACCGGGAAGGGAGCAGTACTTC.